The 8 T cell receptor beta chains below all came from one sample that was sequenced in a study of regulatory T cells in long-lasting Graves disease. The TCR beta library used iRepertoire HTBI primers with Arm-PCR amplification of CDR3. Using its own MiXCR run on the multiplex PCR reads, TCRdb lists one record per CDR3 protein. The profile shows hundreds of thousands of distinct CDR3 sequences, about 16% of them singletons. This sample's time point: newly diagnosed GD, antithyroid drugs for less than 3 months. With RNA extracted from PBMCs as input, the TCR library was made. These data were also filed under a second study, of T cells in Graves' hyperthyroidism and ophthalmopathy.

The specimen comprised peripheral blood mononuclear cells (PBMCs), sampled at new diagnosis, from a patient treated with antithyroid drugs. Receptors were obtained from a woman aged 30 to 39 with Graves disease.

This clonotype was seen ten or more times. The J gene is TRBJ2-1, the V gene TRBV11-2; the match to TRBD2 covers 13 bases. This CDR3 contains 14 residues. V was clipped by 7 bases and J by 7 bases; unmatched bases: 4. Germline lookup yields CDR1 SGHAT and CDR2 FQNNGV. This chain's CDR3 is CASTGLAGVNEQFF. The CDR3, as DNA: TGTGCCAGCACCGGACTAGCGGGAGTGAATGAGCAGTTCTTC. The variable domain in full, with the rest retrieved from reference TRBV11-2 and TRBJ2-1, is EAGVAQSPRYKIIEKRQSVAFWCNPISGHATLYWYQQILGQGPKLLIQFQNNGVVDDSQLPKDRFSAERLKGVDSTLKIQPAKLEDSAVYLCASTGLAGVNEQFFGPGTRLTVL.

This clonotype was recorded many times. The rearrangement links TRBV12-3 or TRBV12-4 to TRBJ2-2, with 9 positions matching TRBD2. Losses at the gene ends were 4 bases for V and 2 bases for J; bases not matched to a gene: 8. The length of the CDR3 is 17 residues. The CDR3 DNA is TGTGCCAGCAGTTCAGTCTCTAGCGGGATAAACACCGGGGAGCTGTTTTTT. It is translated as CASSSVSSGINTGELFF.

This clonotype occurred many times. The chain has TRBV20-1 and TRBJ2-1; D is possibly TRBD2 (6 bases). Trimming cost V 5 bases and J 8 bases, with 19 bases left between them. This CDR3 contains 14 residues. Germline V lookup: CDR1 DFQATT, CDR2 SNEGSKA (reference sequence). The chain's CDR3 is CSAEMTGTSDEQFF. The CDR3 nucleotides read TGCAGTGCTGAAATGACCGGGACTTCCGATGAGCAGTTCTTC.

This clonotype was seen a few times. The J gene is TRBJ1-6, the V gene TRBV6-1, with TRBD1 identical over 9 bases. Trimming cost V 9 bases and J 9 bases; bases outside gene matches: 12. CDR1 and CDR2 from the germline V gene are MNHNS and SASEGT. The CDR3 totals 15 residues. Here the CDR3 DNA reads TGTGCCAGTCAGCCTGGGACAGGGAGCTCTTCACCCCTCCACTTT. This gives the protein CASQPGTGSSSPLHF.

The rearrangement joins TRBV6-1 to TRBJ1-6, with a possible D match to TRBD1 (5 bases). Trimming pared 5 bases from V and 4 bases from J, leaving 15 bases between. Germline V gene data show CDR1 as MNHNS and CDR2 as SASEGT. The CDR3 length is 16 residues. In DNA form, the CDR3 reads TGTGCCAGCAGTCAACTCCCAGGGAATTATAATTCACCCCTCCACTTT. Translating gives CASSQLPGNYNSPLHF.

There are a few counts of this clonotype. The chain couples TRBV20-1 to TRBJ2-7; the match to TRBD1 covers 7 bases. CDR3 size: 13 residues. Germline values: CDR1 DFQATT, CDR2 SNEGSKA (reference sequence). With V trimmed by 6 bases and J by 2 bases, 7 bases remained unmatched. The CDR3 region is CSALQGSTYEQYF. CDR3 sequence (DNA): TGCAGTGCGTTACAGGGGTCAACCTACGAGCAGTACTTC.

In this sample, this clonotype turned up many times. The V call is TRBV7-2, the J call TRBJ2-1; maybe TRBD2 (6 bases). Trimming took off 4 bases at V and 8 bases at J, with 27 bases between the two ends. This CDR3 spans 18 amino acids. The germline gives CDR1 SGHTA, CDR2 FQGNSA. The CDR3 DNA reads as TGTGCCAGCAGCTATCCGGCGTCCGGGAGCGGGTTTATGGATGAGCAGTTCTTC. This translates into CASSYPASGSGFMDEQFF.

With respect to this clonotype: With a much larger clone just one base away, this may be a read error. The CDR3: CASTPQGDEQYF. CDR3 coding DNA: TGTGCCAGCACCCCACAGGGGGACGAGCAGTACTTC. The chain uses TRBV28 and TRBJ2-7; 8 bases agree with TRBD1. The CDR3 length is 12 residues. Germline V CDR1 and CDR2: MDHEN, SYDVKM. The ends lost 7 bases at V and 5 bases at J; junction bases unmatched: 4.